What follows are 17 T cell receptor beta chains derived from one specimen sequenced in a study of blood T cell repertoires in COVID-19. Assay: immunoSEQ multiplex PCR; the TCRdb copy retains only in-frame clones and omits some. Counted here are some 360,000 clones, approximately 87% occurring once; the ten biggest clones make up under 3%. The specimen was peripheral blood. These receptors came from a woman aged 55-69 years with COVID-19, enrolled during active disease.

The V gene is TRBV5-6, the J gene TRBJ1-5; unclear D gene. The CDR3 covers 15 residues. Germline CDR1 and CDR2: SGHDT and YYEEEE. Trimming took off 1 base at V and 4 bases at J, with 12 bases between the two ends. Written as DNA, the CDR3 is TGTGCCAGCAGCTTGAATCGCAGGCCGAATCAGCCCCAGCATTTT. Translation gives CASSLNRRPNQPQHF.

The V call is TRBV5-1, the J call TRBJ2-1; TRBD1 aligns across 8 bases. The germline CDR1 and CDR2 sequences are SGHRS and YFSETQ. With V trimmed by 2 bases and J by 7 bases, 8 bases remained unmatched. The CDR3 consists of 15 residues. Here the CDR3 DNA reads TGCGCCAGCAGCTTTAGGCAGGGGGCAGGGAATGAGCAGTTCTTC. Its translation: CASSFRQGAGNEQFF.

The V and J genes are TRBV11-3 and TRBJ1-1; 8 positions match TRBD1. Germline V gene lookup returns CDR1 SGHNT and CDR2 YENEEA. CDR3 length: 15 residues. The V gene end was trimmed by 1 base and the J gene end by 6 bases; junction bases not matched to a gene: 7. CDR3 sequence: CASSLGTDRGAEAFF. CDR3 sequence (DNA): TGTGCCAGCAGCTTAGGAACCGACAGGGGAGCTGAAGCTTTCTTT.

The V and J genes are TRBV14 and TRBJ2-7; 11 bases align to TRBD2. The V segment lost 4 bases and the J segment 4 bases; nucleotides outside the gene matches: 6. The germline V gene has CDR1 SGHDN and CDR2 FVKESK. The CDR3 is 15 residues long. CDR3 sequence (DNA): TGTGCCAGCAGCCTGTCTAGCGGGGGGCCGTACGAGCAGTACTTC. Encoded protein: CASSLSSGGPYEQYF. Full variable domain (rest looked up from reference TRBV14 and TRBJ2-7): EAGVTQFPSHSVIEKGQTVTLRCDPISGHDNLYWYRRVMGKEIKFLLHFVKESKQDESGMPNNRFLAERTGGTYSTLKVQPAELEDSGVYFCASSLSSGGPYEQYFGPGTRLTVT.

V is TRBV4-1 and J is TRBJ2-1; the D gene is possibly TRBD1 (6 bases). V lost 1 base and J lost 1, with 11 bases in between. The CDR3 runs 16 residues. Germline loops: CDR1 MGHRA, CDR2 YSYEKL. The CDR3 reads CASSQARGQSYNEQFF. CDR3 in DNA: TGCGCCAGCAGCCAAGCCCGTGGACAGTCCTACAATGAGCAGTTCTTC.

The chain is built from TRBV27 and TRBJ1-5; TRBD1 is a possible D gene (5 bases). This CDR3 spans 15 amino acids. CDR1 MNHEY and CDR2 SMNVEV come from the germline V gene (reference sequence). V gave up 2 bases and J gave up 4 bases, with 12 bases separating them. CDR3 region: CASSLRFGGNQPQHF. CDR3 in DNA: TGTGCCAGCAGTTTACGGTTCGGGGGTAATCAGCCCCAGCATTTT.

V gene TRBV29-1 combines with J gene TRBJ1-1; a possible D gene is TRBD1 (6 bases). The CDR3 spans 13 residues. CDR1 is SQVTM, CDR2 ANQGSEA, per germline. Trimming left V 3 bases short and J 0 bases short, with 8 bases between. This CDR3 is CSVEDRLNTEAFF. The CDR3 DNA reads TGCAGCGTTGAGGACAGATTGAACACTGAAGCTTTCTTT. The full variable domain, rest sourced from reference TRBV29-1 and TRBJ1-1, is SAVISQKPSRDICQRGTSLTIQCQVDSQVTMMFWYRQQPGQSLTLIATANQGSEATYESGFVIDKFPISRPNLTFSTLTVSNMSPEDSSIYLCSVEDRLNTEAFFGQGTRLTVV.

Note on this clone: The sample has other DNA sequences that encode this CDR3 too. The V call is TRBV5-5, the J call TRBJ1-1; tentative D call: TRBD1 (6 bases). This CDR3 is built from 14 residues. Germline loops: CDR1 SGHKS, CDR2 YYEKEE (reference sequence). V lost 2 bases and J lost 1, with 9 bases in between. The CDR3 is CASSLGQPNTEAFF. CDR3 DNA: TGTGCCAGCAGCTTAGGACAGCCGAACACTGAAGCTTTCTTT.

This chain connects TRBV28 to TRBJ1-2; a weak D match, TRBD1 (6 bases). The CDR3 has 15 amino acids. Trimming took 1 base from V and 8 from J, leaving 17 bases between them. CDR1 is MDHEN, CDR2 SYDVKM, per germline. Written as DNA, the CDR3 is TGTGCCAGCAGTTTATCAAATGGGGGGGCGGAGGGCTACACCTTC. Protein product: CASSLSNGGAEGYTF.

The chain carries TRBV6-6 and TRBJ2-1, with TRBD2 matching over 7 bases. Germline V gene sequence: CDR1 MNHNY, CDR2 SVGAGI (reference sequence). V gave up 6 bases and J gave up 10 bases; unmatched junction bases: 6. The CDR3 loop spans 12 amino acids. The CDR3 here is CASRPAGEEQFF. CDR3 sequence (DNA): TGTGCCAGCAGACCCGCGGGGGAGGAGCAGTTCTTC.

The J gene is TRBJ2-7, the V gene TRBV19; 10 positions match TRBD1. The junction had 11 bases not matched to a gene; V was cut back by 10 bases and J by 2 bases. Germline CDR1 is LNHDA and CDR2 is SQIVND (reference sequence). This CDR3 is 15 amino acids long. The CDR3 protein is CATLSPGQGTYEQYF. CDR3 sequence (DNA): TGTGCCACCCTCTCCCCGGGACAGGGGACCTACGAGCAGTACTTC. The full variable domain, with the rest looked up from reference TRBV19 and TRBJ2-7, is DGGITQSPKYLFRKEGQNVTLSCEQNLNHDAMYWYRQDPGQGLRLIYYSQIVNDFQKGDIAEGYSVSREKKESFPLTVTSAQKNPTAFYLCATLSPGQGTYEQYFGPGTRLTVT.

The CDR3 nucleotides read TGTGCCAGCAGTCAGACAGGGGGCCCTAATGAAAAACTGTTTTTT. Protein product: CASSQTGGPNEKLFF. This rearrangement joins TRBV3-1 (or the pseudogene TRBV3-2) to TRBJ1-4, with 10 bases fitting TRBD1. The germline CDR1 and CDR2 sequences are LGHDT and YNNKEL (reference sequence). The J segment lost 3 bases and the V segment lost 6 bases, leaving 4 bases of the junction unmatched. The CDR3 loop spans 15 amino acids.

V usage is TRBV30 and J usage is TRBJ1-6; no clear D gene. Trimming cost V 1 base and J 9 bases, with 10 bases left between them. This CDR3 comprises 13 residues. The germline CDR1 and CDR2 sequences are GTSNPN and SVGIG (reference sequence). The CDR3 DNA is TGTGCCTGGAGTGGAGGGCCAACTTCACCCCTCCACTTT. This sequence encodes CAWSGGPTSPLHF.

The V gene is TRBV18, the J gene TRBJ2-3, with TRBD2 as a possible D gene (5 bases). The CDR3 length is 15 residues. V lost 4 bases to trimming and J lost 0 bases, with 11 bases between them. Per the germline V gene, CDR1 is KGHSH and CDR2 is LQKENI. The CDR3 reads CASSLGRTSTDTQYF. For the CDR3, the DNA is TGTGCCAGCTCACTCGGACGGACTAGCACAGATACGCAGTATTTT.

V gene TRBV29-1 combines with J gene TRBJ2-5; unclear D gene. The V gene lost 6 bases and the J gene lost 0 bases, with 8 bases spanning the gap. CDR1 is SQVTM, CDR2 ANQGSEA, per germline. There are 12 residues in the CDR3. CDR3 residues: CSVRLYQETQYF. DNA of the CDR3: TGCAGCGTCCGGTTGTACCAAGAGACCCAGTACTTC.

The gene calls are TRBV7-2 and TRBJ1-1; TRBD1 matches 8 bases. Looked up from germline, CDR1 is SGHTA and CDR2 is FQGNSA. The CDR3 is made up of 13 amino acids. V was clipped by 5 bases and J by 7 bases; unmatched bases: 6. The CDR3 bases are TGTGCCAGCAGCACAAGGACAGGGTTTGAAGCTTTCTTT. Its translation is CASSTRTGFEAFF.

J is TRBJ1-2 and V is TRBV6-1; maybe TRBD1 (5 bases). The CDR3 consists of 16 residues. V was pared by 4 bases and J by 0 bases, with 15 bases between. CDR1 and CDR2 from the germline V gene are MNHNS and SASEGT. CDR3 loop: CASSASTALTNYGYTF. In DNA form, the CDR3 reads TGTGCCAGCAGTGCCTCGACAGCACTCACTAACTATGGCTACACCTTC.